The sample holds many counts of the clone carrying this T cell receptor beta chain. Its matching antigen is unknown. The sample originates from a study of T cells in Graves' hyperthyroidism and ophthalmopathy. Diagnostic assessment was based on clinical symptoms, serum thyroxine and TRAb, thyroid ultrasound and orbital computed tomography. V gave up 5 bases and J gave up 14 bases, with 19 bases separating them. CDR1 and CDR2 (germline): MDHEN, SYDVKM. The CDR3 totals 14 residues. General observations from the study: Blood samples included most of the expanded thyroid clonotypes exceeding 0.001.

Authors of the study amplified TCR beta CDR3 regions from RNA transcripts. With the HTBI primer set, the TCR CDR3 went through a first round of RT-PCR. Using its own MiXCR run on the multiplex PCR reads, TCRdb lists one record per CDR3 protein. The profile shows 550,000 to 650,000 distinct CDR3 sequences, approximately 14% of them singletons. Sequencing was performed on blood. This sequence joins TRBV28 and TRBJ1-6, with D unclear. The sequence was obtained from a woman aged 35 to 49 with Graves' hyperthyroidism. The CDR3 coding sequence is TGTGCCAGCAGTGAGGACCGACCGGGATCGGCCCTCCACTTT. It codes for CASSEDRPGSALHF.